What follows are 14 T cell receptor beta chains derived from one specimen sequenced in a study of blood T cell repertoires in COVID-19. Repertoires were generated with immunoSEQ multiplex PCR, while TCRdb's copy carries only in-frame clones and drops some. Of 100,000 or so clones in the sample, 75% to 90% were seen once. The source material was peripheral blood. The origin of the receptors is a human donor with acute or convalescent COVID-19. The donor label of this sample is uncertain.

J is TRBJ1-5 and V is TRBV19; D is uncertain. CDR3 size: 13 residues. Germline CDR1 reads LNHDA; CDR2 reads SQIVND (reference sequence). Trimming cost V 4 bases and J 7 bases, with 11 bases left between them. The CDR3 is CASSSAYPQPQHF. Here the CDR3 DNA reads TGTGCCAGTAGTAGTGCCTACCCCCAGCCCCAGCATTTT.

CDR3 DNA sequence: TGTGCCAGCAGCTTAGACAGGGACACTGAAGCTTTCTTT. Residues: CASSLDRDTEAFF. The chain has TRBV11-2 and TRBJ1-1, with a weak D call TRBD1 (5 bases). V lost 0 bases to trimming and J lost 3 bases, with 5 bases between them. This CDR3 contains 13 residues. CDR1 is SGHAT and CDR2 is FQNNGV in the germline V gene.

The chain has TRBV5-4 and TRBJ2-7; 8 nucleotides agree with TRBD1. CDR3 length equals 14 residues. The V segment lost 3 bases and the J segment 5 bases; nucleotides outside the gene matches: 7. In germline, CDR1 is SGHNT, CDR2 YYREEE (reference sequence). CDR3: CASSSRQGSDEQYF. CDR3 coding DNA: TGTGCCAGCAGCTCGCGACAGGGGAGCGACGAGCAGTACTTC. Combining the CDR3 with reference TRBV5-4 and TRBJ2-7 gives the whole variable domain ETGVTQSPTHLIKTRGQQVTLRCSSQSGHNTVSWYQQALGQGPQFIFQYYREEENGRGNFPPRFSGLQFPNYSSELNVNALELDDSALYLCASSSRQGSDEQYFGPGTRLTVT.

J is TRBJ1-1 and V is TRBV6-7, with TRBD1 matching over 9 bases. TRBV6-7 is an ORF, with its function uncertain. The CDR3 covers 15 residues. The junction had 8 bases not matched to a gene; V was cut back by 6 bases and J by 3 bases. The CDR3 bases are TGTGCCAGCAGCGGACAGACAGGGGGGGACACTGAAGCTTTCTTT. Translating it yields CASSGQTGGDTEAFF.

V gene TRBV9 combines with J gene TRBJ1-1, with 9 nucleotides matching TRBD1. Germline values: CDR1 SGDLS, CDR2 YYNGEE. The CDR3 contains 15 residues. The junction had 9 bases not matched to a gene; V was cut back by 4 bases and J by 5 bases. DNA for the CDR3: TGTGCCAGCAGCCCGACAGGGGGGCCGGGTACTGAAGCTTTCTTT. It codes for CASSPTGGPGTEAFF. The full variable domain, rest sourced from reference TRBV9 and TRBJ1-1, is DSGVTQTPKHLITATGQRVTLRCSPRSGDLSVYWYQQSLDQGLQFLIQYYNGEERAKGNILERFSAQQFPDLHSELNLSSLELGDSALYFCASSPTGGPGTEAFFGQGTRLTVV.

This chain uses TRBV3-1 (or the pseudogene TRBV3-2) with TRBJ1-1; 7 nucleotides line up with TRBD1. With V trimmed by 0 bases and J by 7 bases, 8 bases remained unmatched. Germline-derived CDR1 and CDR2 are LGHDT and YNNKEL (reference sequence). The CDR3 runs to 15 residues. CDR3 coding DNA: TGTGCCAGCAGCCAAGAACAGGGGTCTAATAGTGAAGCTTTCTTT. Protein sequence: CASSQEQGSNSEAFF.

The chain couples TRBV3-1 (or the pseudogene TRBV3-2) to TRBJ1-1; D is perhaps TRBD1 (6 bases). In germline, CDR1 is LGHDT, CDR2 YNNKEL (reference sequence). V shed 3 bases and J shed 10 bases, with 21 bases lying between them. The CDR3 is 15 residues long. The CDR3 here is CASSQERTGLRGAFF. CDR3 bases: TGTGCCAGCAGCCAGGAGCGAACAGGGCTCAGGGGAGCTTTCTTT.

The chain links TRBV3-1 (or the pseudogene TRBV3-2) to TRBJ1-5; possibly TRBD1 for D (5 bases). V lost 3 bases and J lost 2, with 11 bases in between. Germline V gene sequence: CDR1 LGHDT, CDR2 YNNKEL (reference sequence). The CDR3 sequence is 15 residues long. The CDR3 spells CASSQTQGRNQPQHF. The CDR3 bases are TGTGCCAGCAGCCAGACCCAGGGTCGCAATCAGCCCCAGCATTTT.

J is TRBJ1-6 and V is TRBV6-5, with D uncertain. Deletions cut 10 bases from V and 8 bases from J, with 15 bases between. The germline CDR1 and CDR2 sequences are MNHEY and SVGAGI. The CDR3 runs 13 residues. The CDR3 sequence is CATVREAYSPLHF. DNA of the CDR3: TGTGCCACCGTCCGGGAGGCATATTCACCCCTCCACTTT.

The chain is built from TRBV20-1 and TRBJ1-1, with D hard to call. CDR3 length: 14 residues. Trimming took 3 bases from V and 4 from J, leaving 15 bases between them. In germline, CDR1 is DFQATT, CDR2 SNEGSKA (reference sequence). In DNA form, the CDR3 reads TGCAGTGCTAGTCCCTCGGCAGAGGCCACTGAAGCTTTCTTT. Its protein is CSASPSAEATEAFF.

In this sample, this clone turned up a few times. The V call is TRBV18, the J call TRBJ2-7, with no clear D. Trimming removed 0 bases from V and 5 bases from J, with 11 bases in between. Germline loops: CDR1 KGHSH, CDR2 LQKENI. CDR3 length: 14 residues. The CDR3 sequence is CASSPPGPPHEQYF. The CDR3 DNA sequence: TGTGCCAGCTCACCACCGGGCCCGCCCCACGAGCAGTACTTC.

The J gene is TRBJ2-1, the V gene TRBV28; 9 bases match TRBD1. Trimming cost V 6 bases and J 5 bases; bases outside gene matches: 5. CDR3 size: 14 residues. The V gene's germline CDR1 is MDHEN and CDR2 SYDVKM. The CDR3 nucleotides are TGTGCCAGCAGACCGGGACAGGGAAACAATGAGCAGTTCTTC. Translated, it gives CASRPGQGNNEQFF.

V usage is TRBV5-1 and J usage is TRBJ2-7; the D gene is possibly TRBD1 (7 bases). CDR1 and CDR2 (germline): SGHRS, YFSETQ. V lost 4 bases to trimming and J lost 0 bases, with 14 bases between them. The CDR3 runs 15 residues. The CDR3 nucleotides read TGCGCCAGCAGCCCCCAGGGGGGAGGCTCCTACGAGCAGTACTTC. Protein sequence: CASSPQGGGSYEQYF.

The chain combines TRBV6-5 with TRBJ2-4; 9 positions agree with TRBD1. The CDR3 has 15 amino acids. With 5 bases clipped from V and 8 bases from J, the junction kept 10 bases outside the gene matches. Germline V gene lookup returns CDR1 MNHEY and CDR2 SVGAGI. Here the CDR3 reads CASSKQGAGSDIQYF. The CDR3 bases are TGTGCCAGCAGTAAACAGGGGGCCGGTTCAGACATTCAGTACTTC.